The 27 T cell receptor beta chains listed next were all sequenced from one sample in a study of PD-1 blockade in classical Hodgkin lymphoma. Every patient relapsed after autologous stem cell transplantation, and brentuximab vedotin exposure varied. Measured with immunoSEQ multiplex PCR; TCRdb has only the in-frame clones, and not every one. The data show tens of thousands of clones, less than 85% seen once. The sample was peripheral blood mononuclear cells (PBMCs), taken before the second cycle of nivolumab. The origin of the receptors is a human donor with classical Hodgkin lymphoma.

This rearrangement joins TRBV7-9 to TRBJ1-4, with D possibly being TRBD1 (5 bases). The V gene lost 1 base and the J gene lost 5 bases, with 11 bases spanning the gap. The germline CDR1 and CDR2 sequences are SEHNR and FQNEAQ (reference sequence). This CDR3 comprises 15 residues. CDR3: CASSLVWRDNEKLFF. The CDR3 DNA sequence: TGTGCCAGCAGCTTAGTATGGAGGGACAATGAAAAACTGTTTTTT.

The J gene is TRBJ2-1, the V gene TRBV29-1, with D perhaps matching TRBD2 (6 bases). Germline V gene data show CDR1 as SQVTM and CDR2 as ANQGSEA. The CDR3 length is 14 residues. The ends were cut back, 7 bases at V and 8 bases at J, with 21 bases in the middle. CDR3 sequence: CSAPGEYGIDEQFF. The CDR3 coding sequence is TGCAGCGCCCCGGGGGAGTACGGCATCGATGAGCAGTTCTTC.

The chain joins TRBV19 to TRBJ1-2; weak D call: TRBD1 (5 bases). V lost 4 bases and J 4 bases, leaving 10 bases between the germline ends. The germline V gene has CDR1 LNHDA and CDR2 SQIVND (reference sequence). This CDR3 is built from 13 residues. The CDR3, as DNA: TGTGCCAGTAGTAACCAGGGAATCTATGGCTACACCTTC. Its protein is CASSNQGIYGYTF.

The chain couples TRBV19 to TRBJ1-5; TRBD1 matches at 8 bases. Germline V lookup: CDR1 LNHDA, CDR2 SQIVND (reference sequence). V dropped 4 bases and J dropped 4; count of bases not matched to a gene: 6. The CDR3 is 15 residues long. CDR3 residues: CASSTLYRGNQPQHF. The DNA for the CDR3 is TGTGCCAGTAGTACCCTATACAGGGGGAATCAGCCCCAGCATTTT.

This clone turned up a few times. This sequence joins TRBV28 and TRBJ1-1; TRBD1 agrees at 9 bases. CDR1 is MDHEN, CDR2 SYDVKM, per germline. The CDR3 is made up of 12 amino acids. J was trimmed by 1 base and V by 11 bases; bases with no gene match: 2. Here the CDR3 reads CAADRGNTEAFF. The CDR3 DNA reads TGTGCCGCGGACAGGGGGAACACTGAAGCTTTCTTT. The full variable domain, its missing parts supplied by reference TRBV28 and TRBJ1-1, is DVKVTQSSRYLVKRTGEKVFLECVQDMDHENMFWYRQDPGLGLRLIYFSYDVKMKEKGDIPEGYSVSREKKERFSLILESASTNQTSMYLCAADRGNTEAFFGQGTRLTVV.

The chain couples TRBV27 to TRBJ2-5, with D perhaps TRBD1 (6 bases). The V end was cut by 8 bases, the J end by 5 bases, with 18 bases between. The CDR3 has 14 residues. From germline, CDR1 is MNHEY and CDR2 SMNVEV (reference sequence). The CDR3 sequence is CASSDQGSGETQYF. Here the CDR3 DNA reads TGTGCCAGCTCCGATCAGGGGTCCGGTGAGACCCAGTACTTC.

CDR3 nucleotides: TGTGCCAGTAGTCGGGGGGGCCCTGAAGCTTTCTTT. Its protein product is CASSRGGPEAFF. J is TRBJ1-1 and V is TRBV19; a weak D match, TRBD1 (6 bases). The CDR3 consists of 12 residues. V dropped 5 bases and J dropped 6 bases, with 10 bases sitting between them. Germline assignment: CDR1 LNHDA and CDR2 SQIVND (reference sequence).

This clone was seen many times. The rearrangement uses TRBV28 and TRBJ1-1; D not certain. V was clipped by 3 bases and J by 4 bases, with 12 bases between them. The CDR3 spans 14 residues. Looked up from germline, CDR1 is MDHEN and CDR2 is SYDVKM. The CDR3 DNA is TGTGCCAGCAGTTTCATAGGGTCCATCACTGAAGCTTTCTTT. Its protein product is CASSFIGSITEAFF.

The V call is TRBV5-6, the J call TRBJ1-2; D gene unclear. Trimming pared 3 bases from V and 3 bases from J, leaving 18 bases between. There are 16 residues in the CDR3. Per the germline V gene, CDR1 is SGHDT and CDR2 is YYEEEE. The CDR3 DNA follows: TGTGCCAGCAGCTCTTCGACTCAACATAGGCACTATGGCTACACCTTC. This translates into CASSSSTQHRHYGYTF. Full variable domain (rest looked up from reference TRBV5-6 and TRBJ1-2): DAGVTQSPTHLIKTRGQQVTLRCSPKSGHDTVSWYQQALGQGPQFIFQYYEEEERQRGNFPDRFSGHQFPNYSSELNVNALLLGDSALYLCASSSSTQHRHYGYTFGSGTRLTVV.

The chain has TRBV5-6 and TRBJ2-5; D may correspond to TRBD1 or TRBD2 (5 bases each). CDR1 SGHDT and CDR2 YYEEEE come from the germline V gene. The CDR3 extends over 13 amino acids. V lost 4 bases and J 5 bases, leaving 12 bases between the germline ends. CDR3 sequence: CASSMRGKETQYF. Written as DNA, the CDR3 is TGTGCCAGCAGCATGAGGGGCAAGGAGACCCAGTACTTC.

The chain uses TRBV7-2 and TRBJ2-3; a weak D match, TRBD2 (6 bases). V was cut by 0 bases and J by 1 base, with 11 bases left in between. Germline CDR1 SGHTA, CDR2 FQGNSA. The CDR3 loop spans 16 amino acids. For the CDR3, the DNA is TGTGCCAGCAGCTTAGCGGCGCCTAGCGGCACAGATACGCAGTATTTT. It encodes CASSLAAPSGTDTQYF.

The rearrangement uses TRBV9 and TRBJ2-3, with 7 nucleotides matching TRBD2. The V segment lost 0 bases and the J segment 2 bases; nucleotides outside the gene matches: 15. This CDR3 comprises 19 residues. The V gene's germline CDR1 is SGDLS and CDR2 YYNGEE. CDR3 bases: TGTGCCAGCAGCGTAGCCCCCACTAGACTAGCTGGTTTCACAGATACGCAGTATTTT. Translation gives CASSVAPTRLAGFTDTQYF.

The chain links TRBV6-6 to TRBJ2-7; unclear D gene. From germline, CDR1 is MNHNY and CDR2 SVGAGI (reference sequence). The CDR3 runs 13 residues. V lost 0 bases, J lost 3 bases, and 6 bases lay in between. The CDR3 bases are TGTGCCAGCAGTTACTCGAGCGACTACGAGCAGTACTTC. It encodes CASSYSSDYEQYF.

The V and J genes are TRBV6-1 and TRBJ2-3; D unclear. Trimming cost V 1 base and J 6 bases, with 8 bases left between them. Per the germline V gene, CDR1 is MNHNS and CDR2 is SASEGT. The CDR3 loop spans 13 amino acids. The CDR3 nucleotides are TGTGCCAGCAGTGAAGGACGGGTGGATACGCAGTATTTT. This gives the protein CASSEGRVDTQYF.

This clone was seen a few times. J is TRBJ2-3 and V is TRBV30; the match to TRBD1 covers 12 bases. This CDR3 has 14 amino acids. Looked up from germline, CDR1 is GTSNPN and CDR2 is SVGIG (reference sequence). V lost 3 bases and J lost 5; bases outside the gene matches: 3. CDR3 nucleotide sequence: TGTGCCTGGAGCAGGGACAGGGGGCAAGATACGCAGTATTTT. Its protein product is CAWSRDRGQDTQYF. Filled out from reference TRBV30 and TRBJ2-3, the complete variable domain reads SQTIHQWPATLVQPVGSPLSLECTVEGTSNPNLYWYRQAAGRGLQLLFYSVGIGQISSEVPQNLSASRPQDRQFILSSKKLLLSDSGFYLCAWSRDRGQDTQYFGPGTRLTVL.

This clone has a single count. This chain uses TRBV5-6 with TRBJ1-4; D is undetermined. This CDR3 comprises 14 residues. V dropped 3 bases and J dropped 6 bases, with 12 bases sitting between them. Per germline, CDR1 SGHDT and CDR2 YYEEEE. The CDR3 reads CASSSNRWDEKLFF. The CDR3 nucleotides are TGTGCCAGCAGCTCGAACCGGTGGGATGAAAAACTGTTTTTT. The variable domain in full, completed from reference TRBV5-6 and TRBJ1-4, reads DAGVTQSPTHLIKTRGQQVTLRCSPKSGHDTVSWYQQALGQGPQFIFQYYEEEERQRGNFPDRFSGHQFPNYSSELNVNALLLGDSALYLCASSSNRWDEKLFFGSGTQLSVL.

CDR3 in amino acids: CASGLAGVSDTQYF. The CDR3 coding sequence is TGTGCCAGTGGACTAGCGGGGGTTTCAGATACGCAGTATTTT. The genes are TRBV2 and TRBJ2-3; TRBD2 aligns across 13 bases. The germline gives CDR1 SNHLY, CDR2 FYNNEI. With V trimmed by 9 bases and J by 4 bases, 4 bases remained unmatched. The CDR3 has 14 residues.

The chain recombines TRBV11-3 with TRBJ2-1; 12 bases agree with TRBD2. J was trimmed by 8 bases and V by 6 bases; bases with no gene match: 8. This CDR3 spans 15 amino acids. Germline loops: CDR1 SGHNT, CDR2 YENEEA. The CDR3 loop is CASRNSSGRAYEQFF. CDR3 DNA: TGTGCCAGCAGGAACTCTAGCGGGAGGGCCTATGAGCAGTTCTTC.

V usage is TRBV5-5 and J usage is TRBJ2-3; 12 bases are a match to TRBD2. J was trimmed by 3 bases and V by 4 bases; bases with no gene match: 3. The CDR3 has 15 residues. Germline CDR1 reads SGHKS; CDR2 reads YYEKEE (reference sequence). The CDR3 nucleotides are TGTGCCAGCAGCACGACTAGCGGGAGTACAGATACGCAGTATTTT. It encodes CASSTTSGSTDTQYF.

The rearrangement uses TRBV5-1 and TRBJ2-7, with D perhaps matching TRBD1 (5 bases). CDR3 length: 13 residues. The germline gives CDR1 SGHRS, CDR2 YFSETQ. V gave up 5 bases and J gave up 6 bases, with 15 bases separating them. In DNA, the CDR3 is TGCGCCAGCAGTTACCAATCGGACACCGAGCAGTACTTC. Translated: CASSYQSDTEQYF.

The rearrangement links TRBV7-2 to TRBJ1-1, with 7 positions matching TRBD1. V shed 1 base and J 4 bases; nucleotides not matched to a gene: 6. The V gene's germline CDR1 is SGHTA and CDR2 FQGNSA. The CDR3 runs 15 residues. The CDR3 DNA is TGTGCCAGCAGCTTAGTGACAGGGTTGGCCACTGAAGCTTTCTTT. It is translated as CASSLVTGLATEAFF.

This chain connects TRBV13 to TRBJ1-4; the D is unclear. Germline CDR1 and CDR2: PRHDT and FYEKMQ (reference sequence). V dropped 2 bases and J dropped 3 bases, with 7 bases sitting between them. The CDR3 is made up of 14 amino acids. This chain's CDR3 is CASSLRQPNEKLFF. The CDR3 DNA reads TGTGCCAGCAGCTTACGGCAGCCTAATGAAAAACTGTTTTTT.

The chain couples TRBV2 to TRBJ1-2, with no clear D. V was clipped by 5 bases and J by 7 bases, with 11 bases between them. CDR3 length equals 12 residues. The V gene's germline CDR1 is SNHLY and CDR2 FYNNEI. Written as DNA, the CDR3 is TGTGCCAGCAGTTCGCAAACCGGTGGCTACACCTTC. This translates into CASSSQTGGYTF. The whole variable domain, remainder taken from reference TRBV2 and TRBJ1-2, is EPEVTQTPSHQVTQMGQEVILRCVPISNHLYFYWYRQILGQKVEFLVSFYNNEISEKSEIFDDQFSVERPDGSNFTLKIRSTKLEDSAMYFCASSSQTGGYTFGSGTRLTVV.

In the case of this clone: The same CDR3 also results from other DNA sequences found in this sample. The V and J genes are TRBV2 and TRBJ2-7; 10 bases line up with TRBD1. The CDR3 contains 13 residues. Per the germline V gene, CDR1 is SNHLY and CDR2 is FYNNEI. V lost 6 bases to trimming and J lost 6 bases; unmatched junction nucleotides: 5. CDR3 residues: CASSRDRGGEQYF. DNA for the CDR3: TGTGCCAGCAGCCGGGACAGGGGTGGCGAGCAGTACTTC. The complete variable domain, with remaining parts taken from reference TRBV2 and TRBJ2-7, reads EPEVTQTPSHQVTQMGQEVILRCVPISNHLYFYWYRQILGQKVEFLVSFYNNEISEKSEIFDDQFSVERPDGSNFTLKIRSTKLEDSAMYFCASSRDRGGEQYFGPGTRLTVT.

CDR3 loop: CASSYGPPEDYGYTF. The CDR3 bases are TGTGCCAGCAGTTACGGCCCCCCGGAGGACTATGGCTACACCTTC. The V call is TRBV6-5, the J call TRBJ1-2; D remains ambiguous. Looked up from germline, CDR1 is MNHEY and CDR2 is SVGAGI. The CDR3 runs 15 residues. Trimming pared 2 bases from V and 3 bases from J, leaving 13 bases between.

V is TRBV11-3 and J is TRBJ2-7, with a possible D match to TRBD1 (7 bases). The V end lost 5 bases, the J end lost 1 base, and 9 bases lay between the germline ends. The germline gives CDR1 SGHNT, CDR2 YENEEA. This CDR3 is 13 amino acids long. CDR3 region: CASSPGGSYEQYF. DNA for the CDR3: TGTGCCAGCAGCCCAGGGGGGTCCTACGAGCAGTACTTC.

This chain links TRBV4-3 with TRBJ2-7, with a possible D match to TRBD2 (6 bases). This CDR3 contains 14 residues. CDR1 is LGHNA and CDR2 is YSLEER in the germline V gene. V was pared by 3 bases and J by 1 base, with 10 bases between. CDR3 sequence: CASSHQGGSYEQYF. CDR3 coding DNA: TGCGCCAGCAGCCACCAAGGAGGGTCCTACGAGCAGTACTTC.